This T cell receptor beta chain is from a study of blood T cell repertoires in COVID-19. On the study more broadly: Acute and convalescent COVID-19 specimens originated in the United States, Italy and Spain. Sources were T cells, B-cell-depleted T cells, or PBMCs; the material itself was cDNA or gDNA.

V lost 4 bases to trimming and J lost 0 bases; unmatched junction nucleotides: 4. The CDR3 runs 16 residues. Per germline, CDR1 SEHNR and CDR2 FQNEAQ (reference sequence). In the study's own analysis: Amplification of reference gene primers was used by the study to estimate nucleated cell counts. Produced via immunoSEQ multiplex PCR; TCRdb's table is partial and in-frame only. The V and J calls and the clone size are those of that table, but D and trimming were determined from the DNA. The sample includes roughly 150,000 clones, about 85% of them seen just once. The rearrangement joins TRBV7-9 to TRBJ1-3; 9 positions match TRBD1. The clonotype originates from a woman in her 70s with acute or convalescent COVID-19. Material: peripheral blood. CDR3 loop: CASSYGTGPSGNTIYF. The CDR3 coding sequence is TGTGCCAGCAGCTATGGGACAGGGCCCTCTGGAAACACCATATATTTT.